This T cell receptor beta chain comes out of a study of blood T cells in healthy people across ages. The study's findings and limits: More naive CD4+ cells and higher diversity were found in long-lived than in aged donors. As naive T cell percentage varied, TCR beta diversity correlated strongly with it.

This clonotype was seen a handful of times. The antigen is not known. Those donating, healthy Caucasian individuals from Russia, were aged about 6 to 100. For the second PCR, which ran for about 7 to 12 cycles, a sample-barcoded 5' primer and a J-beta primer mix were used. Tagging of each cDNA molecule was performed by a template-switch adaptor with 12 random nucleotides. Each CDR3 protein is one row after TCRdb ran MiXCR on the 5' RACE reads. The sample includes roughly 900,000 distinct CDR3 sequences, more than 25% of them seen just once. V shed 4 bases, J shed 4 bases, and the junction held 14 bases outside the gene matches. This CDR3 spans 18 amino acids. Germline V gene data show CDR1 as SGHNT and CDR2 as YYREEE (reference sequence).

What was sequenced was blood. This chain uses TRBV5-4 with TRBJ2-2, with 9 bases matching TRBD2. The clonotype was recovered from an elderly woman in good health. CDR3 in amino acids: CASSPTRGGARGTGELFF. CDR3 DNA: TGTGCCAGCAGCCCGACTCGCGGGGGGGCCCGGGGCACCGGGGAGCTGTTTTTT.